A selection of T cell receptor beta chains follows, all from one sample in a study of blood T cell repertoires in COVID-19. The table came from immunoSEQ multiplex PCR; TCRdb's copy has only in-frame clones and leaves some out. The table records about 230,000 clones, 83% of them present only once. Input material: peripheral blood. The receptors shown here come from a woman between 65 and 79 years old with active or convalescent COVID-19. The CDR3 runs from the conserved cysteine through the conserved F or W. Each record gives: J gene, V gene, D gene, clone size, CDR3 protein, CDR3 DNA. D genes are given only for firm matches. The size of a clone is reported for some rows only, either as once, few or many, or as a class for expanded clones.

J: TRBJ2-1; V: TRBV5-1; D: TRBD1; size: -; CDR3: CASSRTGGQNPYNEQFF; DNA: TGCGCCAGCAGCCGGACAGGGGGCCAAAACCCCTACAATGAGCAGTTCTTC
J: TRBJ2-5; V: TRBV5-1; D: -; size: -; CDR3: CASSSTGLIKETQYF; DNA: TGCGCCAGCAGCTCCACAGGGCTGATTAAAGAGACCCAGTACTTC
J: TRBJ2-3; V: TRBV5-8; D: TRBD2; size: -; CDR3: CASSPRLAGGASSADTQYF; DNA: TGTGCCAGCAGCCCTAGACTAGCGGGAGGCGCATCCTCCGCAGATACGCAGTATTTT
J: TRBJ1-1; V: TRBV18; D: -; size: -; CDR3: CASSPPSTRDTEAFF; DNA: TGTGCCAGCTCACCCCCCTCAACACGGGACACTGAAGCTTTCTTT
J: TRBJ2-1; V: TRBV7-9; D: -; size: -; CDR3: CASSSLRAEQFF; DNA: TGTGCCAGCAGCTCCCTCAGGGCTGAGCAGTTCTTC
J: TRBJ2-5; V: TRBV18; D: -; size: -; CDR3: CASSLRRDGTQETQYF; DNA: TGTGCCAGCTCACTCAGGCGGGACGGAACCCAAGAGACCCAGTACTTC
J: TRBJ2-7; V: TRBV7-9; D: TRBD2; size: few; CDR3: CASSEPSSGSHEQYF; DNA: TGTGCCAGCAGCGAACCTTCCAGCGGGAGCCACGAGCAGTACTTC
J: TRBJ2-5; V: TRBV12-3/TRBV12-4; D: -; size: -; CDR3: CASSLGSGGTQYF; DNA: TGTGCCAGCAGTTTAGGGAGCGGCGGGACCCAGTACTTC
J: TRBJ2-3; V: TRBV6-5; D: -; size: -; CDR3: CASSYSYTDTQYF; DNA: TGTGCCAGCAGTTACTCCTACACAGATACGCAGTATTTT
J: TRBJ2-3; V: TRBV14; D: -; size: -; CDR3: CASSHFRHGGTDTQYF; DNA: TGTGCCAGCAGCCACTTCCGACATGGGGGGACAGATACGCAGTATTTT
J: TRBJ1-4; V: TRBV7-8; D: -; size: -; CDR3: CASSDREVATNEKLFF; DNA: TGTGCCAGCAGCGACAGAGAAGTTGCAACTAATGAAAAACTGTTTTTT
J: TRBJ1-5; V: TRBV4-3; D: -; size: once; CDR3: CASSQDGVTQHF; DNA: TGCGCCAGCAGCCAAGATGGAGTGACCCAGCATTTT
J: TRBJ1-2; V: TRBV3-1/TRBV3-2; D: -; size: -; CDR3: CASSRGGDSYGYTF; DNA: TGTGCCAGCAGCCGGGGGGGAGACAGCTATGGCTACACCTTC
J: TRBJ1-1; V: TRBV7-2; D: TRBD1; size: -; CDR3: CASSPQGGPTEAFF; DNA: TGTGCCAGCAGCCCACAGGGGGGGCCCACTGAAGCTTTCTTT
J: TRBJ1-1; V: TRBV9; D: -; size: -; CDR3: CASSARTVMNTEAFF; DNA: TGTGCCAGCAGCGCGAGGACTGTAATGAACACTGAAGCTTTCTTT
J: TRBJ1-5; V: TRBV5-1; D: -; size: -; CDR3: CASSFTSNQPQHF; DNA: TGCGCCAGCAGCTTCACTTCGAATCAGCCCCAGCATTTT
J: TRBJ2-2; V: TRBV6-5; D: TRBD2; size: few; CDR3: CASTRAGGGIGELFF; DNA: TGTGCCAGCACCAGGGCGGGAGGAGGGATCGGGGAGCTGTTTTTT
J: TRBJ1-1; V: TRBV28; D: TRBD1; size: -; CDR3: CASSSTGGETEAFF; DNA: TGTGCCAGCAGTTCGACAGGGGGAGAAACTGAAGCTTTCTTT
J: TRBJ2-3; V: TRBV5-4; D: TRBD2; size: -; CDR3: CASRSSGRGTDTQYF; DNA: TGTGCCAGCAGAAGTAGCGGGAGGGGTACAGATACGCAGTATTTT
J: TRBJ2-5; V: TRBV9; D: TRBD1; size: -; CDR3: CASSGGQGVQETQYF; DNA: TGTGCCAGCAGCGGGGGACAGGGGGTTCAAGAGACCCAGTACTTC
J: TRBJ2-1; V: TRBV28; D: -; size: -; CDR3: CASSFSVREPVIHNEQFF; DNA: TGTGCCAGCAGTTTTAGCGTCCGAGAGCCGGTTATTCATAATGAGCAGTTCTTC
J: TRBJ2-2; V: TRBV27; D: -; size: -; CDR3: CARGGTGELFF; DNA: TGTGCCAGAGGGGGCACCGGGGAGCTGTTTTTT
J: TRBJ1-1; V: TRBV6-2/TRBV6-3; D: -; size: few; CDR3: CASSRGARANTEAFF; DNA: TGTGCCAGCAGCCGAGGCGCGAGGGCGAACACTGAAGCTTTCTTT
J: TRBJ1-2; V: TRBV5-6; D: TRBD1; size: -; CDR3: CASRLQGAGNYGYTF; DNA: TGTGCCAGCAGACTACAGGGGGCCGGTAACTATGGCTACACCTTC
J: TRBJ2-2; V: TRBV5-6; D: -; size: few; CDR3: CASSLNRARELFF; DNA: TGTGCCAGCAGCTTGAACAGGGCGCGGGAGCTGTTTTTT
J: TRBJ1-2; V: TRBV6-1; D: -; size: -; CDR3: CASSEAPDSYGYTF; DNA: TGTGCCAGCAGTGAAGCTCCGGACAGCTATGGCTACACCTTC
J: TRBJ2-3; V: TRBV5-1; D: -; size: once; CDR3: CASGNGQITDTQYF; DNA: TGCGCCAGCGGTAATGGACAAATCACAGATACGCAGTATTTT
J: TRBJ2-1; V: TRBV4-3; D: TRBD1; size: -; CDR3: CASSQSTGGYNNEQFF; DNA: TGCGCCAGCAGCCAAAGCACAGGGGGTTACAACAATGAGCAGTTCTTC
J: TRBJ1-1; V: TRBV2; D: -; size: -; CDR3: CVRSRTVNTEAFF; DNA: TGTGTTAGATCCCGGACAGTGAACACTGAAGCTTTCTTT
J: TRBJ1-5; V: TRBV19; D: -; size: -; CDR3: CASSIEGGREYQPQHF; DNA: TGTGCCAGTAGTATAGAGGGGGGGCGGGAGTATCAGCCCCAGCATTTT
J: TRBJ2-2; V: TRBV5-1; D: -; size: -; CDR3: CASSLGGGTGELFF; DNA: TGCGCCAGCAGCTTGGGAGGGGGCACCGGGGAGCTGTTTTTT
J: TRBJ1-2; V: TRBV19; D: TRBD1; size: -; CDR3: CASGSPWDRGEDGYTF; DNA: TGTGCCAGTGGATCCCCTTGGGACAGGGGAGAGGATGGCTACACCTTC
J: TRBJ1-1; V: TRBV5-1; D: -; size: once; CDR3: CASSLGQGGEAFF; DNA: TGCGCCAGCAGCTTGGGGCAGGGTGGTGAAGCTTTCTTT
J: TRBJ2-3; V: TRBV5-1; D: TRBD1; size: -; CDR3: CASSYGTGEDTQYF; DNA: TGCGCCAGCAGCTACGGGACAGGGGAAGATACGCAGTATTTT
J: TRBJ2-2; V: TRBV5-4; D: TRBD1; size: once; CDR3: CASSAQGAEGGELFF; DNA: TGTGCCAGCAGCGCACAGGGGGCGGAGGGCGGGGAGCTGTTTTTT
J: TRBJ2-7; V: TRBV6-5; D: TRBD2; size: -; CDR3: CASKSGRVGYEQYF; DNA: TGTGCCAGCAAATCAGGGAGGGTGGGCTACGAGCAGTACTTC
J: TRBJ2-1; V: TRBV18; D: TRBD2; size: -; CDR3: CASSPLLAGGNVYYNEQFF; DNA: TGTGCCAGCTCACCACTGCTAGCGGGAGGTAATGTATACTACAATGAGCAGTTCTTC
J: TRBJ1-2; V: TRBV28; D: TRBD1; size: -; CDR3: CASSPDAGTGHGYTF; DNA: TGTGCCAGCAGCCCTGATGCCGGGACAGGGCATGGCTACACCTTC
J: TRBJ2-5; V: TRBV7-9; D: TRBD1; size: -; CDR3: CASSLGTGKETQYF; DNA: TGTGCCAGCAGCTTAGGGACAGGAAAAGAGACCCAGTACTTC
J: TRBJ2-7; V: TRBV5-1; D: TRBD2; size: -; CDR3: CASSLGGTSGSYEQYF; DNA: TGCGCCAGCAGCTTGGGGGGGACTAGCGGTTCCTACGAGCAGTACTTC
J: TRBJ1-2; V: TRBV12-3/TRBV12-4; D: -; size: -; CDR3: CASSLAQGGYTF; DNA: TGTGCCAGCAGTTTAGCTCAGGGTGGCTACACCTTC
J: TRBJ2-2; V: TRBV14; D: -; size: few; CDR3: CASSQSYGVAGELFF; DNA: TGTGCCAGCAGCCAGTCTTACGGGGTGGCCGGGGAGCTGTTTTTT
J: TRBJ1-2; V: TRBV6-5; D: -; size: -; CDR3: CASSYSELDYGYTF; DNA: TGTGCCAGCAGTTACTCAGAGCTTGACTATGGCTACACCTTC
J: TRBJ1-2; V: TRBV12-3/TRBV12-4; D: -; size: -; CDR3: CATRGAVYGYTF; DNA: TGTGCCACCCGGGGTGCGGTCTATGGCTACACCTTC
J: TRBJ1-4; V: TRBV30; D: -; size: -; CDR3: CAWSTGGGRYEKLFF; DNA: TGTGCCTGGAGCACCGGGGGGGGGCGTTATGAAAAACTGTTTTTT
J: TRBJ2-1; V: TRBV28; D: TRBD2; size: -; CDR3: CASSPLGTSGHNEQFF; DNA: TGTGCCAGCAGTCCATTAGGGACTAGCGGCCACAATGAGCAGTTCTTC
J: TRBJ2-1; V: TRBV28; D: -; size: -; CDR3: CATLSSYNEQFF; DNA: TGTGCCACCCTGTCTTCGTACAATGAGCAGTTCTTC
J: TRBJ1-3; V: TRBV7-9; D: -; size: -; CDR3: CASSSQEDRTIYF; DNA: TGTGCCAGCAGCTCCCAGGAGGATCGCACCATATATTTT
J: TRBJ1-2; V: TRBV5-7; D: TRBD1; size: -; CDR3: CASSSGQGADGYTF; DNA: TGTGCCAGCAGCTCCGGACAGGGGGCGGATGGCTACACCTTC
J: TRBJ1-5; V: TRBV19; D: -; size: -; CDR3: CASSRTDSQPQHF; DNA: TGTGCCAGTAGTAGGACAGACTCCCAGCCCCAGCATTTT
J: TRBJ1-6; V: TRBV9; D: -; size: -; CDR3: CASSVGGDNSPLHF; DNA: TGTGCCAGCAGCGTTGGAGGGGATAATTCACCCCTCCACTTT
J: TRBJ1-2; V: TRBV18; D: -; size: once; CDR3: CASSPGTEGNYGYTF; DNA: TGTGCCAGCTCACCAGGTACAGAGGGTAACTATGGCTACACCTTC
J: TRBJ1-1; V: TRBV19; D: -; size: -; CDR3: CASSWGQQTTEAFF; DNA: TGTGCCAGTAGTTGGGGGCAGCAAACCACTGAAGCTTTCTTT